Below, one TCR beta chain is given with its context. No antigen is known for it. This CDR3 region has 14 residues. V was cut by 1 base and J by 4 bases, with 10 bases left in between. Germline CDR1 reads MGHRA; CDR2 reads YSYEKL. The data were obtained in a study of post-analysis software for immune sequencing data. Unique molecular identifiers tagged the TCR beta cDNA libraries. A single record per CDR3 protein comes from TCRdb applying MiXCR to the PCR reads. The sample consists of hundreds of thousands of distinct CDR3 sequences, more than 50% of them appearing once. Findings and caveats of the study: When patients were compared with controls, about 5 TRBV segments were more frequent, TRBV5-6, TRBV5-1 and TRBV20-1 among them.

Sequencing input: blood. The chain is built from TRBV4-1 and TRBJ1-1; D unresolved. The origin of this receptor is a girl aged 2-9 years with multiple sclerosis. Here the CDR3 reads CASSQVVSRTEAFF. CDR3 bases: TGCGCCAGCAGCCAAGTAGTATCGCGCACTGAAGCTTTCTTT.